These T cell receptor beta chains were read from a single sample in a study of shared clonotypes between healthy human individuals. Some clones are missing from TCRdb's copy, which holds only in-frame ones; the method was immunoSEQ multiplex PCR. There are about 2.1 million clones in the sample; around 93% occur only once, and about 1.7% lies in the top ten. The sequencing sample was made of naive CD8+ T cells from PBMCs. Source of these receptors: a man younger than 35 in good health. Some clones in this sample may be carry-over from other donors' samples. Each CDR3 is given with its conserved first and last residue. D genes are given only for firm matches. Size is stated for part of the rows, as once, few or many counts, or as a class when the clone is expanded.

TRBV27	.	TRBJ1-2	.	CASSFGVEYLYGYTF	TGTGCCAGCAGTTTTGGAGTCGAGTATCTTTATGGCTACACCTTC
TRBV27	.	TRBJ2-7	.	CASGTGDHYEQYF	TGTGCCAGTGGAACGGGAGACCACTACGAGCAGTACTTC
TRBV6-5	.	TRBJ1-5	.	CASSPGSNQPQHF	TGTGCCAGCAGCCCGGGGAGCAATCAGCCCCAGCATTTT
TRBV11-2	once	TRBJ2-7	.	CASSLRAQTYEQYF	TGTGCCAGCAGCTTACGGGCTCAGACCTACGAGCAGTACTTC
TRBV28	.	TRBJ1-2	.	CASTAGRGIGYTF	TGTGCCAGCACCGCAGGGAGGGGCATAGGTTACACCTTC
TRBV4-1	.	TRBJ2-6	.	CASSQDKGVSGANVLTF	TGCGCCAGCAGCCAAGATAAGGGGGTCTCTGGGGCCAACGTCCTGACTTTC
TRBV5-1	.	TRBJ2-7	.	CASSWTPNYEQYF	TGCGCCAGCAGCTGGACTCCTAACTACGAGCAGTACTTC
TRBV27	few	TRBJ1-5	.	CASRPTTDQPQHF	TGTGCCAGCAGACCCACGACGGATCAGCCCCAGCATTTT
TRBV4-1	.	TRBJ2-3	TRBD2	CASSSKTSGITDTQYF	TGCGCCAGCAGCTCTAAGACTAGCGGTATCACAGATACGCAGTATTTT
TRBV18	.	TRBJ2-2	.	CASSPLGAIDTGELFF	TGTGCCAGCTCACCGCTGGGGGCCATCGACACCGGGGAGCTGTTTTTT
TRBV28	.	TRBJ2-1	.	CASSPPSGEDYNEQFF	TGTGCCAGCAGCCCCCCCAGCGGAGAGGACTACAATGAGCAGTTCTTC
TRBV4-1	.	TRBJ1-2	.	CASSPRDVGGGYGYTF	TGCGCCAGCAGCCCCAGGGACGTCGGCGGGGGGTATGGCTACACCTTC
TRBV4-1	.	TRBJ1-3	.	CASSHTGIPGGNTIYF	TGCGCCAGCAGCCATACCGGGATTCCGGGTGGAAACACCATATATTTT
TRBV29-1	.	TRBJ2-7	.	CSVAKTRYEQYF	TGCAGCGTTGCAAAGACCCGCTACGAGCAGTACTTC
TRBV7-9	.	TRBJ1-1	.	CASSSSGGVNTEAFF	TGTGCCAGCAGCTCTTCGGGGGGTGTGAACACTGAAGCTTTCTTT
TRBV28	.	TRBJ2-5	.	CASRKTRETQYF	TGTGCCAGCAGAAAAACGCGAGAGACCCAGTACTTC
TRBV7-2	.	TRBJ2-7	TRBD2	CASSSSGGTTYEQYF	TGTGCCAGCAGCTCCTCGGGGGGGACTACCTACGAGCAGTACTTC
TRBV7-2	.	TRBJ2-3	.	CASSLERKNPTDTQYF	TGTGCCAGCAGCTTAGAGAGGAAGAACCCCACAGATACGCAGTATTTT